This T cell receptor beta chain was obtained from a study of T cell changes during pregnancy in multiple sclerosis. The CDR3 extends over 16 amino acids. CDR1 and CDR2 (germline): SGDLS, YYNGEE. V shed 5 bases and J 0 bases; nucleotides not matched to a gene: 5. The repertoire was sequenced with immunoSEQ multiplex PCR; TCRdb's copy has only in-frame clones and lacks some. Of approximately 98,000 clones in the sample, 92% are singletons; the top ten hold about 2.3%. The sample here was peripheral blood, taken after pregnancy. The chain joins TRBV9 to TRBJ2-3; 11 bases align to TRBD2. This TCR derives from a female donor in good health, enrolled as a control in a pregnancy study. This CDR3 reads CASRASGGLSTDTQYF. The CDR3 DNA is TGTGCCAGCAGGGCTAGCGGGGGGCTTAGCACAGATACGCAGTATTTT.